This paragraph reports one T cell receptor (beta chain). Additional DNA sequences in this sample encode the identical CDR3. The data are from a study of shared clonotypes between healthy human individuals. The CDR3 runs 12 residues. Trimming took 6 bases from V and 0 from J, leaving 6 bases between them. In germline, CDR1 is SNHLY, CDR2 FYNNEI. The protocol was immunoSEQ multiplex PCR, while the TCRdb copy is restricted to in-frame clones and leaves out a portion. The sample carries around 1.6 million clones, about 98% recorded once. What was sequenced was naive CD4+ T cells sorted from blood. Regarding subset: CD45RA+ positively selected. This TCR derives from a young man in good health. J is TRBJ2-7 and V is TRBV2; TRBD2 is a possible D gene (5 bases). CDR3 region: CASSRDSYEQYF. In DNA form, the CDR3 reads TGTGCCAGCAGCCGGGACTCCTACGAGCAGTACTTC.